What follows are 5 T cell receptor beta chains derived from one specimen sequenced in a study of cytomegalovirus exposure and HLA in healthy donors. In the PCR, 60 Vbeta and 13 Jbeta primers were used. Sequencing used immunoSEQ multiplex PCR; TCRdb keeps in-frame clones, though not all of them. Of around 130,000 clones listed, approximately 89% were seen once; the top ten hold under 8.5%. The source material was PBMCs. The receptors originated from a woman aged 25 to 39 in good health and CMV-seropositive.

The V gene is TRBV6-1, the J gene TRBJ1-2, with a tentative D call TRBD1 (5 bases). Germline lookup yields CDR1 MNHNS and CDR2 SASEGT. The CDR3 is 13 residues long. V was shortened by 5 bases and J by 7 bases, with 14 bases between the two germline ends. The chain's CDR3 is CASSLTSQGGYTF. In nucleotides, the CDR3 is TGTGCCAGCAGTTTGACTAGTCAGGGTGGCTACACCTTC.

This chain links TRBV5-6 with TRBJ1-4; D call uncertain. The CDR3 totals 14 residues. The V gene's germline CDR1 is SGHDT and CDR2 YYEEEE. Trimming removed 2 bases from V and 0 bases from J, with 5 bases in between. The CDR3 reads CASSFGATNEKLFF. CDR3 DNA sequence: TGTGCCAGCAGCTTCGGAGCAACTAATGAAAAACTGTTTTTT.

This clone occurred a few times. The chain links TRBV5-6 to TRBJ2-1, with 7 positions matching TRBD2. Germline CDR1 and CDR2: SGHDT and YYEEEE. V lost 4 bases and J lost 2; bases outside the gene matches: 6. The CDR3 totals 15 residues. CDR3: CASSAGTTTYNEQFF. The CDR3 DNA is TGTGCCAGCAGCGCCGGGACTACGACCTACAATGAGCAGTTCTTC.

Points on this clone: Other DNA sequences from this sample encode an identical CDR3 as well. This chain links TRBV19 with TRBJ2-7; D is possibly TRBD1 (6 bases). The CDR3 sequence is 13 residues long. Germline-derived CDR1 and CDR2 are LNHDA and SQIVND (reference sequence). Trimming stripped 3 bases from V and 3 bases from J, with 9 bases between. CDR3 loop: CASSMGTSYEQYF. DNA for the CDR3: TGTGCCAGTAGTATGGGGACAAGCTACGAGCAGTACTTC.

This clone came up once. V and J are TRBV2 and TRBJ2-5, with TRBD1 identical over 7 bases. CDR1 and CDR2 (germline): SNHLY, FYNNEI. The ends lost 8 bases at V and 4 bases at J; junction bases unmatched: 13. CDR3 length: 15 residues. The CDR3 coding sequence is TGTGCCAGCGCCTTTGACAGGGTTGGACCAGAGACCCAGTACTTC. Residues: CASAFDRVGPETQYF.